What follows are 10 T cell receptor beta chains derived from one specimen sequenced in a study of blood T cell repertoires in COVID-19. The table came from immunoSEQ multiplex PCR; TCRdb's copy has only in-frame clones and leaves some out. The sample has about 140,000 clones, under 80% seen once; the top ten hold about an eighth. Sequenced: peripheral blood. These receptor sequences come from a man older than 75 with acute or convalescent COVID-19.

The chain joins TRBV9 to TRBJ1-2; 9 bases are shared with TRBD1. The germline V gene encodes CDR1 SGDLS and CDR2 YYNGEE. There are 15 residues in the CDR3. V gave up 4 bases and J gave up 4 bases; unmatched junction bases: 8. CDR3 nucleotides: TGTGCCAGCAGCCAGGGGGACAGGGCGCTCTATGGCTACACCTTC. Protein: CASSQGDRALYGYTF.

This chain links TRBV2 with TRBJ1-5; D uncertain. Germline loops: CDR1 SNHLY, CDR2 FYNNEI. The CDR3 totals 13 residues. V dropped 4 bases and J dropped 3 bases, with 7 bases sitting between them. CDR3: CASSGQINQPQHF. In DNA form, the CDR3 reads TGTGCCAGCAGTGGGCAGATCAATCAGCCCCAGCATTTT. Based on the CDR3 plus reference TRBV2 and TRBJ1-5, the full variable domain is EPEVTQTPSHQVTQMGQEVILRCVPISNHLYFYWYRQILGQKVEFLVSFYNNEISEKSEIFDDQFSVERPDGSNFTLKIRSTKLEDSAMYFCASSGQINQPQHFGDGTRLSIL.

The gene calls are TRBV5-4 and TRBJ2-7, with no clear D. Per germline, CDR1 SGHNT and CDR2 YYREEE (reference sequence). This CDR3 has 14 residues. V was clipped by 4 bases and J by 0 bases, with 11 bases between them. CDR3 in DNA: TGTGCCAGCAGCCCCAGTTCTGGCTCCTACGAGCAGTACTTC. This encodes CASSPSSGSYEQYF.

V is TRBV7-2 and J is TRBJ2-7, with 10 positions matching TRBD2. The V and J ends lost 2 bases and 1 base, in that order; junction bases with no gene match: 8. CDR1 and CDR2 (germline): SGHTA, FQGNSA. The CDR3 length is 17 residues. The CDR3 loop reads CASSLMVVSGGSYEQYF. The CDR3 region has the DNA TGTGCCAGCAGCTTAATGGTAGTTAGCGGGGGGTCCTACGAGCAGTACTTC.

CDR3 bases: TGTGCCATCCGCGGGTTTTCTAGCACAGATACGCAGTATTTT. It encodes CAIRGFSSTDTQYF. The V call is TRBV10-3, the J call TRBJ2-3, with D possibly matching TRBD2 (5 bases). Germline-derived CDR1 and CDR2 are ENHRY and SYGVKD. The CDR3 is made up of 14 amino acids. Trimming cost V 8 bases and J 0 bases, with 12 bases left between them.

V gene TRBV5-1 combines with J gene TRBJ2-1; possible D gene TRBD1, 6 bases. The CDR3 runs 16 residues. CDR1 SGHRS and CDR2 YFSETQ come from the germline V gene. V was cut by 4 bases and J by 0 bases, with 14 bases left in between. The CDR3 DNA sequence: TGCGCCAGCAGCCCCGGGGACAAGAGCTCCTACAATGAGCAGTTCTTC. Amino acid sequence: CASSPGDKSSYNEQFF.

The chain recombines TRBV3-1 (or the pseudogene TRBV3-2) with TRBJ2-5, with 14 nucleotides matching TRBD2. The CDR3 is made up of 20 amino acids. Germline trimming cut 0 bases from V and 0 bases from J; bases unmatched to any gene: 9. Germline CDR1 and CDR2: LGHDT and YNNKEL (reference sequence). This CDR3 reads CASSQELSGLAGGHQETQYF. The CDR3, as DNA: TGTGCCAGCAGCCAAGAATTATCCGGACTAGCGGGGGGACACCAAGAGACCCAGTACTTC.

The chain is built from TRBV5-6 and TRBJ1-2, with 11 bases matching TRBD1. V shed 3 bases and J 2 bases; nucleotides not matched to a gene: 0. CDR1 and CDR2 (germline): SGHDT, YYEEEE. This CDR3 is 14 amino acids long. This chain's CDR3 is CASSWDRGNYGYTF. CDR3 sequence (DNA): TGTGCCAGCAGCTGGGACAGGGGGAACTATGGCTACACCTTC.

This clone was seen a handful of times. J is TRBJ1-6 and V is TRBV4-2; 8 bases map to TRBD1. With 4 bases clipped from V and 7 bases from J, the junction kept 6 bases outside the gene matches. This CDR3 has 15 amino acids. Germline V CDR1 and CDR2: LGHNA, YNFKEQ. The CDR3 DNA reads as TGTGCCAGCAGCCGAGGACAGGGCGGCAATTCACCCCTCCACTTT. This encodes CASSRGQGGNSPLHF.

The genes are TRBV7-3 and TRBJ1-1, with 8 positions matching TRBD1. This CDR3 is built from 18 residues. J lost 0 bases, V lost 5 bases, and 14 bases had no gene match. Germline V gives CDR1 SGHTA, CDR2 FQGTGA. The CDR3 sequence: CASSPGQGRGLMNTEAFF. The CDR3 DNA follows: TGTGCCAGCAGCCCTGGACAGGGAAGAGGGCTTATGAACACTGAAGCTTTCTTT.